The 25 T cell receptor beta chains listed next were all sequenced from one sample in a study of metastatic and nonmetastatic thyroid tumors. TCRdb redid the clone calls on the PCR reads using MiXCR. The sample includes 13,000 or so clones, more than 20% of them seen just once. No patient had received any treatment before thyroid surgery. The material sequenced was adjacent normal tissue. Receptors were obtained from a female donor with papillary thyroid cancer or a benign thyroid nodule (not recorded which). Some clones in this sample may be carry-over from other donors' samples.

This chain joins TRBV5-1 and TRBJ2-1; 9 positions agree with TRBD2. The CDR3 totals 17 residues. Trimming at V came to 0 bases and at J to 4 bases, leaving 8 bases not matched to a gene. CDR1 SGHRS and CDR2 YFSETQ come from the germline V gene. The CDR3 region is CASSLGLAGFLYNEQFF. Here the CDR3 DNA reads TGCGCCAGCAGCTTGGGGCTAGCGGGATTCTTATACAATGAGCAGTTCTTC. The whole variable domain, filled in from reference TRBV5-1 and TRBJ2-1, reads KAGVTQTPRYLIKTRGQQVTLSCSPISGHRSVSWYQQTPGQGLQFLFEYFSETQRNKGNFPGRFSGRQFSNSRSEMNVSTLELGDSALYLCASSLGLAGFLYNEQFFGPGTRLTVL.

This clone was counted only a few times. The chain carries TRBV10-3 and TRBJ2-3, with 9 bases fitting TRBD2. Trimming cost V 10 bases and J 6 bases; bases outside gene matches: 5. The CDR3 has 12 residues. Germline-derived CDR1 and CDR2 are ENHRY and SYGVKD. CDR3 amino acids: CATSGIIDTQYF. CDR3 in DNA: TGTGCCACTAGCGGGATTATCGATACGCAGTATTTT.

This clone was picked up a small number of times. At the DNA level, this CDR3 is encoded by other sequences in the same sample as well. This chain links TRBV10-2 with TRBJ1-4; the D gene is possibly TRBD1 (5 bases). Between the trimmed V and J ends, which lost 3 bases and 7 bases, there was a span of 18 bases. Germline assignment: CDR1 WSHSY and CDR2 SAAADI. CDR3 length equals 16 residues. CDR3 amino acids: CASSEQVRSPGEKLFF. The DNA of the CDR3 is TGCGCCAGCAGTGAACAGGTCCGTTCCCCTGGTGAAAAACTGTTTTTT.

By sample share, this clone is large (0.1 to 1%). The chain recombines TRBV27 with TRBJ2-7; D is perhaps TRBD2 (6 bases). Germline V lookup: CDR1 MNHEY, CDR2 SMNVEV (reference sequence). V lost 10 bases and J lost 3, with 16 bases in between. There are 13 residues in the CDR3. The CDR3 region has the DNA TGTGCCACCATGAAGGACGGGGGCTACGAGCAGTACTTC. Residues: CATMKDGGYEQYF.

For this clone: Germline and junction disagree at one end, which may indicate a read error. The rearrangement links TRBV24-1 to TRBJ2-5; D uncertain. CDR3 size: 13 residues. Germline CDR1 is KGHDR and CDR2 is SFDVKD. CDR3 DNA sequence: TGTGCCACCAGTGACTCTGCCCAAGAGACCAAGCACTTC. Protein: CATSDSAQETKHF.

A note on this clone: This same CDR3 is encoded by further DNA sequences in the sample. The chain joins TRBV27 to TRBJ2-2; D is unresolved. This CDR3 is 14 amino acids long. Germline CDR1 MNHEY, CDR2 SMNVEV (reference sequence). V was cut by 3 bases and J by 5 bases, with 10 bases left in between. In DNA form, the CDR3 reads TGTGCCAGCAGTTTTGGAACGTTAACCGGGGAGCTGTTTTTT. This gives the protein CASSFGTLTGELFF.

Sample share makes this clone medium-sized. The chain combines TRBV6-1 with TRBJ2-7, with D maybe TRBD2 (5 bases). Per the germline V gene, CDR1 is MNHNS and CDR2 is SASEGT. V was cut by 5 bases and J by 3 bases, with 17 bases left in between. This CDR3 has 15 residues. The CDR3 is CASSPLGVEGYEQYF. The CDR3 DNA reads TGTGCCAGCAGTCCCCTCGGGGTAGAAGGCTACGAGCAGTACTTC.

This clone came up many times. V gene TRBV20-1 combines with J gene TRBJ2-1; 12 bases match TRBD2. The CDR3 is 19 residues long. With 3 bases clipped from V and 3 bases from J, the junction kept 15 bases outside the gene matches. Germline V gene sequence: CDR1 DFQATT, CDR2 SNEGSKA (reference sequence). CDR3 DNA sequence: TGCAGTGCTAGGGAATTGACTAGCGGGAGATTTTTATACTACAATGAGCAGTTCTTC. Residues: CSARELTSGRFLYYNEQFF.

In this sample, this clone is medium-sized. The chain couples TRBV2 to TRBJ2-2; 7 nucleotides line up with TRBD1. The germline gives CDR1 SNHLY, CDR2 FYNNEI. CDR3 length: 14 amino acids. The J segment lost 4 bases and the V segment lost 5 bases, leaving 4 bases of the junction unmatched. This CDR3 is CASSLRQGTGELFF. CDR3 sequence (DNA): TGTGCCAGCAGTCTCCGACAGGGCACCGGGGAGCTGTTTTTT.

This clone was found a few times. V and J are TRBV30 and TRBJ2-2; D is unclear. V was pared by 3 bases and J by 8 bases, with 10 bases between. Germline CDR1 is GTSNPN and CDR2 is SVGIG (reference sequence). This CDR3 is 12 amino acids long. In DNA form, the CDR3 reads TGTGCCTGGAGACCCTCGTGGGGGGAGCTGTTTTTT. Its translation: CAWRPSWGELFF.

The table lists this clone with a few counts. This chain joins TRBV27 and TRBJ2-1; D uncertain. The CDR3 length is 15 residues. V was clipped by 2 bases and J by 8 bases, with 16 bases between them. Germline CDR1 is MNHEY and CDR2 is SMNVEV (reference sequence). DNA of the CDR3: TGTGCCAGCAGTTTAGCCCCGGGTCTCGCCGATGAGCAGTTCTTC. Translation: CASSLAPGLADEQFF.

By sample share, this clone is medium-sized. The chain carries TRBV5-1 and TRBJ2-7, with TRBD2 matching over 13 bases. Germline V gene data show CDR1 as SGHRS and CDR2 as YFSETQ. V was clipped by 2 bases and J by 5 bases; unmatched bases: 7. This CDR3 contains 16 residues. The CDR3 here is CASSLSTGTSGNEQYF. The CDR3, as DNA: TGCGCCAGCAGCTTAAGCACCGGGACTAGCGGGAACGAGCAGTACTTC.

This clone has only a few counts. At one end the junction does not follow the germline gene, possibly because of a read error. This chain links TRBV5-1 with TRBJ1-1; 7 bases agree with TRBD1. The length of the CDR3 is 12 residues. Per germline, CDR1 SGHRS and CDR2 YFSETQ. For the CDR3, the DNA is TGCGCCAGTATGACAGGGAACACTGAATCTTTCTTT. It yields the protein CASMTGNTESFF.

This clone was counted many times. The chain combines TRBV5-1 with TRBJ2-5; 9 bases map to TRBD2. Germline trimming cut 4 bases from V and 2 bases from J; bases unmatched to any gene: 3. The CDR3 spans 14 residues. The germline CDR1 and CDR2 sequences are SGHRS and YFSETQ. CDR3 sequence reads: CASSRTSAQETQYF. CDR3 DNA sequence: TGCGCCAGCAGCCGGACTAGCGCACAAGAGACCCAGTACTTC.

This clone rates as medium-sized. This chain uses TRBV11-2 with TRBJ1-1; D gene ambiguous. CDR3 length: 13 residues. CDR1 is SGHAT and CDR2 is FQNNGV in the germline V gene. Deletions cut 7 bases from V and 4 bases from J, with 13 bases between. CDR3 sequence reads: CASKGQVSTEAFF. The CDR3, as DNA: TGTGCCAGCAAGGGCCAAGTTAGCACTGAAGCTTTCTTT.

With respect to this clone: Possible read error: a much larger clone is one base away. CDR3 in amino acids: CASSQGSWGGDTIYF. The DNA of the CDR3 is TGTGCCAGCAGCCAAGGATCGTGGGGCGGAGACACCATATATTTT. The genes are TRBV3-1 and TRBJ1-3; D may be TRBD1 (5 bases). The CDR3 runs to 15 residues. The germline CDR1 and CDR2 sequences are LGHDT and YNNKEL (reference sequence). Trimming cost V 1 base and J 8 bases, with 15 bases left between them.

The chain uses TRBV28 and TRBJ2-7; TRBD1 matches 8 bases. This CDR3 has 15 residues. The V and J ends lost 5 bases and 4 bases, in that order; junction bases with no gene match: 10. Germline CDR1 MDHEN, CDR2 SYDVKM. This CDR3 is CASSVPDRGGYEQYF. The CDR3 region has the DNA TGTGCCAGCAGTGTCCCCGACAGGGGTGGGTACGAGCAGTACTTC.

This clone came up a few times. V usage is TRBV25-1 and J usage is TRBJ2-2; 7 bases are a match to TRBD1. This CDR3 is 15 amino acids long. With 6 bases clipped from V and 6 bases from J, the junction kept 10 bases outside the gene matches. CDR1 and CDR2 (germline): MGHDK, SYGVNS. The chain's CDR3 is CASSPSLTGSGELFF. The CDR3 DNA sequence: TGTGCCAGCAGCCCGTCCTTGACAGGGTCCGGGGAGCTGTTTTTT.

At least ten counts were recorded for this clone. CDR3: CASSGDARSYQETQYF. DNA for the CDR3: TGTGCCAGCAGTGGAGACGCCAGGTCGTACCAAGAGACCCAGTACTTC. The genes are TRBV5-4 and TRBJ2-5; D gene ambiguous. Trimming pared 5 bases from V and 0 bases from J, leaving 17 bases between. Germline lookup yields CDR1 SGHNT and CDR2 YYREEE (reference sequence). This CDR3 has 16 residues.

The chain has TRBV20-1 and TRBJ2-5; D is ambiguous. The CDR3 is made up of 13 amino acids. Germline CDR1 and CDR2: DFQATT and SNEGSKA (reference sequence). V was shortened by 3 bases and J by 5 bases, with 13 bases between the two germline ends. This CDR3 is CSASDGPQETQYF. DNA of the CDR3: TGCAGTGCTAGCGACGGACCCCAGGAGACCCAGTACTTC.

This clone showed up just a few times. This chain connects TRBV15 to TRBJ1-6; D remains unclear. V lost 6 bases and J 8 bases, leaving 11 bases between the germline ends. This CDR3 has 13 residues. The germline CDR1 and CDR2 sequences are LNHNV and YYDKDF (reference sequence). The CDR3 DNA is TGTGCCACCAGTGTGAGGGTGGATTCACCCCTCCACTTT. Translating it yields CATSVRVDSPLHF.

In the case of this clone: One end of the junction is discordant with germline, which a read error may explain. The V and J genes are TRBV2 and TRBJ2-2, with 13 bases lining up with TRBD2. Per the germline V gene, CDR1 is SNHLY and CDR2 is FYNNEI. This CDR3 is built from 19 residues. The CDR3 spells CASSDIKGLAGANTGELLF. Written as DNA, the CDR3 is TGTGCCAGCAGTGATATAAAAGGACTAGCGGGGGCCAACACCGGGGAGCTGCTTTTT.

This clone was recorded many times. This may be a read error, as it is one base from a much larger clone. The same CDR3 arises from other DNA sequences in this sample as well. The genes are TRBV5-1 and TRBJ2-3; 7 bases agree with TRBD2. Germline-derived CDR1 and CDR2 are SGHRS and YFSETQ. The CDR3 length is 14 residues. CDR3 residues: CAGSPDGAGDTQYF. The CDR3 nucleotides read TGCGCCGGCAGCCCGGACGGAGCGGGGGATACGCAGTATTTT.

This clone is labeled as medium-sized (0.01 to 0.1%). This chain uses TRBV30 with TRBJ1-2; D not certain. CDR3 length equals 12 residues. V lost 7 bases and J lost 3, with 12 bases in between. Germline values: CDR1 GTSNPN, CDR2 SVGIG (reference sequence). The CDR3, as DNA: TGTGCCTTGCTAGCTTCATACTATGGCTACACCTTC. Protein product: CALLASYYGYTF.

The table lists this clone with a few counts. The chain couples TRBV11-3 to TRBJ2-2, with D perhaps matching TRBD2 (5 bases). Trimming cost V 0 bases and J 9 bases, with 8 bases left between them. Germline CDR1 reads SGHNT; CDR2 reads YENEEA. The CDR3 length is 13 residues. The DNA of the CDR3 is TGTGCCAGCAGCTTAGAAGAGGGTCGGGAGCTGTTTTTT. It codes for CASSLEEGRELFF.